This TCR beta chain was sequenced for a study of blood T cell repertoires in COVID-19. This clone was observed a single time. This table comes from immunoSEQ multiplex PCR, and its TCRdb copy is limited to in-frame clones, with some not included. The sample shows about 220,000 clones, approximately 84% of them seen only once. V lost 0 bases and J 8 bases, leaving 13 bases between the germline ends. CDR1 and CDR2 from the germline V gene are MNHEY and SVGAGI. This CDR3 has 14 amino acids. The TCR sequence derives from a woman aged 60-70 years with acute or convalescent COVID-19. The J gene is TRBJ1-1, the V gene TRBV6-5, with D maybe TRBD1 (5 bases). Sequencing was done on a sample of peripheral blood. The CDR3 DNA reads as TGTGCCAGCAGTTACTCGATTTATCAGGGAGAAGCTTTCTTT. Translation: CASSYSIYQGEAFF.